Sequencing of this T cell receptor (beta chain) was carried out in a study of control samples from healthy donors and cancer patients. Repertoires were generated with immunoSEQ multiplex PCR, while TCRdb's copy carries only in-frame clones and drops some. This table has approximately 150,000 clones, more than 80% appearing once. The CDR3 runs 15 residues. In germline, CDR1 is LNHDA, CDR2 SQIVND (reference sequence). V lost 3 bases and J 0 bases, leaving 11 bases between the germline ends. The clonotype originates from a man aged 18 to 29 in good health. This chain joins TRBV19 and TRBJ1-2; a possible D gene is TRBD1 (5 bases). Source material: blood. The CDR3 is CASSIGAYPNYGYTF. The CDR3 DNA reads TGTGCCAGTAGTATCGGGGCATACCCTAACTATGGCTACACCTTC.